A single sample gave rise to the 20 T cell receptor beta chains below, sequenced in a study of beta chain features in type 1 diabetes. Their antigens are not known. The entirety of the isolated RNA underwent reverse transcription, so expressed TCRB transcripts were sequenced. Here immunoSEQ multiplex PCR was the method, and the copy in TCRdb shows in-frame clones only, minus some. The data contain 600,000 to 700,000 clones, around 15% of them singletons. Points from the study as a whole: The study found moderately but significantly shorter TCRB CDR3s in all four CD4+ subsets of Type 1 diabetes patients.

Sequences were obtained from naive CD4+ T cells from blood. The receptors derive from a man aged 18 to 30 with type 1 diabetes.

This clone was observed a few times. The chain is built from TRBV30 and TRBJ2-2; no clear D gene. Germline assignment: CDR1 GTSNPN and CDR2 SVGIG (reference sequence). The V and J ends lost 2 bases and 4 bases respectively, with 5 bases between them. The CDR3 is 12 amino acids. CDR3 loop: CAWSFSTGELFF. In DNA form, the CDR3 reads TGTGCCTGGAGTTTTTCCACCGGGGAGCTGTTTTTT.

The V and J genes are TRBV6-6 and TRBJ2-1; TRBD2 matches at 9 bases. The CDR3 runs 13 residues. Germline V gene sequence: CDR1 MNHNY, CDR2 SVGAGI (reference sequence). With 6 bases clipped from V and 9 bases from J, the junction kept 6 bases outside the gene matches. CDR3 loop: CASSSGGKGEQFF. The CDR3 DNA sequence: TGTGCCAGCAGCAGCGGGGGGAAGGGTGAGCAGTTCTTC.

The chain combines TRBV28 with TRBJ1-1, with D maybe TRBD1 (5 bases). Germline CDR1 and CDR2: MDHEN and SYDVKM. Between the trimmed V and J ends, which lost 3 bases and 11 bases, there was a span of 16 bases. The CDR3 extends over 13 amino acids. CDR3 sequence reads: CASSFGDPGKAFF. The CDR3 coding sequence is TGTGCCAGCAGTTTTGGGGACCCAGGGAAGGCTTTCTTT.

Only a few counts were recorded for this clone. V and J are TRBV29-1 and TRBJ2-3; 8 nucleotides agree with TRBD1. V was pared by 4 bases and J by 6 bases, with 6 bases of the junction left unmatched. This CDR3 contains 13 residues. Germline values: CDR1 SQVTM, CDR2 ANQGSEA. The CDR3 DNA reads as TGCAGCGTTGTCGGGCAGGGGGCGGATACGCAGTATTTT. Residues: CSVVGQGADTQYF.

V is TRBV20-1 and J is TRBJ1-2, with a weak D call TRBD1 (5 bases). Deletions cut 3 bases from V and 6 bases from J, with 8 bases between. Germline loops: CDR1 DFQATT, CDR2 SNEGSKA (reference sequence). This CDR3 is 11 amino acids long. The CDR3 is CSARWGNGYTF. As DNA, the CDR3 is TGCAGTGCTAGGTGGGGGAATGGCTACACCTTC.

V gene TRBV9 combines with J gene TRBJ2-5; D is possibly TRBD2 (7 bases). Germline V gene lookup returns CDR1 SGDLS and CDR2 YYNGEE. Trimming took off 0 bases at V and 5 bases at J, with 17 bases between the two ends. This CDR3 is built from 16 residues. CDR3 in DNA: TGTGCCAGCAGCGTAGCGGGGGGCCCCTCGTGGGAGACCCAGTACTTC. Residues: CASSVAGGPSWETQYF.

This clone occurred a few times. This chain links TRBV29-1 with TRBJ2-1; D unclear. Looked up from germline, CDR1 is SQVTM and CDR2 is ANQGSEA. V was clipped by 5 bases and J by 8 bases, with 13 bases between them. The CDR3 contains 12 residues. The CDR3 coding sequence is TGCAGCGTTTTGAGCGAGCGCGATGAGCAGTTCTTC. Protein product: CSVLSERDEQFF.

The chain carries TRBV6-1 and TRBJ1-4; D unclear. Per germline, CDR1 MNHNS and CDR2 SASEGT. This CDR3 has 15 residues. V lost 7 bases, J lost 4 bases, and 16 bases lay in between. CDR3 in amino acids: CASTPVPLGNEKLFF. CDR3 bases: TGTGCCAGCACCCCAGTGCCGCTTGGTAATGAAAAACTGTTTTTT.

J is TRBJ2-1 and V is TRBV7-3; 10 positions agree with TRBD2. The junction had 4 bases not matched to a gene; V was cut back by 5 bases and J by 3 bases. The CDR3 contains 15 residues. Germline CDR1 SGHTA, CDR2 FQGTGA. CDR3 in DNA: TGTGCCAGCAGCCCTAGCGGGGGAAACTACAATGAGCAGTTCTTC. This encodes CASSPSGGNYNEQFF.

The CDR3 DNA follows: TGTGCCGTAACGGGACAGCTTACCGTCGATGAGCAGTTCTTC. Protein product: CAVTGQLTVDEQFF. The V call is TRBV7-9, the J call TRBJ2-1; TRBD1 aligns across 7 bases. The V gene end was trimmed by 11 bases and the J gene end by 8 bases; junction bases not matched to a gene: 15. The CDR3 spans 14 residues. CDR1 and CDR2 from the germline V gene are SEHNR and FQNEAQ (reference sequence).

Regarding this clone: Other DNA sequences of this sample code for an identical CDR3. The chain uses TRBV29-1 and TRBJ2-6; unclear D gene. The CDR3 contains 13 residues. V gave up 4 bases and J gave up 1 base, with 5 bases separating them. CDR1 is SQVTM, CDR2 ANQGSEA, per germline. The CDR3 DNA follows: TGCAGCGTTGGTGTTTCTGGGGCCAACGTCCTGACTTTC. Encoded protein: CSVGVSGANVLTF.

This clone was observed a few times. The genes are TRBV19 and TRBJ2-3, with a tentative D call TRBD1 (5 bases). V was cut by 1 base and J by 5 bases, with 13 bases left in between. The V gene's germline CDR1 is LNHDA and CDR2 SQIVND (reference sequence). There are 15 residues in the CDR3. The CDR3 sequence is CASSIGKGLGDTQYF. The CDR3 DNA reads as TGTGCCAGTAGTATAGGCAAGGGGCTCGGAGATACGCAGTATTTT.

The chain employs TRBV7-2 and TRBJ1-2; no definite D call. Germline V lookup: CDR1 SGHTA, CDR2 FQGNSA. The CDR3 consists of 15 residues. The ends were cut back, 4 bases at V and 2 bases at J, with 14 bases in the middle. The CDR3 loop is CASSSSAVPNYGYTF. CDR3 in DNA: TGTGCCAGCAGCTCGTCTGCCGTCCCGAACTATGGCTACACCTTC.

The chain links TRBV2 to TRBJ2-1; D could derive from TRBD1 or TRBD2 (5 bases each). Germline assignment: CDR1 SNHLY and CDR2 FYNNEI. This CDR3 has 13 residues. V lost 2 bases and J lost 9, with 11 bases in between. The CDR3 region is CASSEREGFEQFF. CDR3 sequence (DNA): TGTGCCAGCAGTGAACGAGAGGGGTTTGAGCAGTTCTTC.

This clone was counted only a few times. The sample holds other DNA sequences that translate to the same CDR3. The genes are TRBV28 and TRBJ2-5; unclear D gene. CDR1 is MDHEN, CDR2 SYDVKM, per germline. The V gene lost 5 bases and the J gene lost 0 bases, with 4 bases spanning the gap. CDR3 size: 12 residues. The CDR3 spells CASSLYQETQYF. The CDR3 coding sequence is TGTGCCAGCAGTCTGTACCAAGAGACCCAGTACTTC.

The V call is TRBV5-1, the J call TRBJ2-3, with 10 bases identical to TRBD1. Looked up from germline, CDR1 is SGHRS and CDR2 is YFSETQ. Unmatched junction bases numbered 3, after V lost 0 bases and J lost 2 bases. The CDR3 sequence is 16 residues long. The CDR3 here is CASSLVGQGITDTQYF. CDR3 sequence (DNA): TGCGCCAGCAGCTTGGTGGGACAGGGGATCACAGATACGCAGTATTTT.

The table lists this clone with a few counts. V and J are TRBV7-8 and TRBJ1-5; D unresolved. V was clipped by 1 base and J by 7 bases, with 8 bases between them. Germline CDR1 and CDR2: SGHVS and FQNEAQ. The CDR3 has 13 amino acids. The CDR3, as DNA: TGTGCCAGCAGCTTAGGTGTTTGGCAGCCCCAGCATTTT. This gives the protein CASSLGVWQPQHF. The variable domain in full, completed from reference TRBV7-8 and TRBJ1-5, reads GAGVSQSPRYKVAKRGQDVALRCDPISGHVSLFWYQQALGQGPEFLTYFQNEAQLDKSGLPSDRFFAERPEGSVSTLKIQRTQQEDSAVYLCASSLGVWQPQHFGDGTRLSIL.

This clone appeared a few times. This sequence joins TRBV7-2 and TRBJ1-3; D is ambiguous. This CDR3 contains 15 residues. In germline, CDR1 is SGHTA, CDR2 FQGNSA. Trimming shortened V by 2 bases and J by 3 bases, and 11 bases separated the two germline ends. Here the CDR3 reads CASSLRIGYGNTIYF. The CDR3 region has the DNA TGTGCCAGCAGCTTACGGATCGGGTATGGAAACACCATATATTTT.

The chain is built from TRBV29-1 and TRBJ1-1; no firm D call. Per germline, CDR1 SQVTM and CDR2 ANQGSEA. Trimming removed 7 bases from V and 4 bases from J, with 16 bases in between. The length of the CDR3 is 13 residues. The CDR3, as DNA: TGCAGCGCGACCGGGCCGGAGGGCACTGAAGCTTTCTTT. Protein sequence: CSATGPEGTEAFF.

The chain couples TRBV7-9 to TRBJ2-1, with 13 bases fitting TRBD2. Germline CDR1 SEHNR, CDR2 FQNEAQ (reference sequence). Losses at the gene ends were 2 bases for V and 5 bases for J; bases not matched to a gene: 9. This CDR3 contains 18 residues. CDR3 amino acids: CASSLMWTSGGVHNEQFF. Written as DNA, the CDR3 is TGTGCCAGCAGCTTAATGTGGACTAGCGGGGGCGTTCACAATGAGCAGTTCTTC.